These T cell receptor beta chains were read from a single sample in a study of T cells in Graves' hyperthyroidism and ophthalmopathy. One entry per CDR3 protein results from TCRdb running MiXCR on the multiplex PCR reads. Of 250,000 to 400,000 distinct CDR3 sequences listed, roughly an eighth were seen once; the top ten hold around 32%. Sequencing was carried out using blood. The source is a middle-aged woman with Graves' ophthalmopathy. Both conserved end residues are part of each CDR3. The D gene is left open where the match is weak. Part of the rows lack a size; the others show once, few, many or a class for expanded clones.

abundance: .; j_gene: TRBJ2-7; len: 14; v_gene: TRBV5-5; d_gene: .; CDR3aa: CASSLSSTSYEQYF; CDR3nt: TGTGCCAGCAGTCTTAGCAGTACTTCCTACGAGCAGTACTTC
abundance: many; j_gene: TRBJ2-1; len: 15; v_gene: TRBV2; d_gene: .; CDR3aa: CASSDQDRFYNEQFF; CDR3nt: TGTGCCAGCAGTGATCAGGACCGATTCTACAATGAGCAGTTCTTC
abundance: few; j_gene: TRBJ2-7; len: 15; v_gene: TRBV5-6; d_gene: .; CDR3aa: CASSLAMAGDYEQYF; CDR3nt: TGTGCCAGCAGCTTGGCGATGGCAGGGGACTACGAGCAGTACTTC
abundance: few; j_gene: TRBJ2-3; len: 18; v_gene: TRBV30; d_gene: TRBD2; CDR3aa: CAWSVASSGGEHTDTQYF; CDR3nt: TGTGCCTGGAGTGTCGCGTCTAGCGGGGGGGAGCACACAGATACGCAGTATTTT
abundance: many; j_gene: TRBJ1-2; len: 14; v_gene: TRBV5-1; d_gene: TRBD1; CDR3aa: CASSWDSTNYGYTF; CDR3nt: TGCGCCAGCAGCTGGGACAGTACTAACTATGGCTACACCTTC
abundance: many; j_gene: TRBJ2-7; len: 16; v_gene: TRBV5-5; d_gene: .; CDR3aa: CASSLLLITGTYEQYF; CDR3nt: TGTGCCAGCAGCTTACTCTTGATCACCGGGACCTACGAGCAGTACTTC
abundance: many; j_gene: TRBJ1-4; len: 13; v_gene: TRBV2; d_gene: .; CDR3aa: CATWDLFNEKLFF; CDR3nt: TGTGCCACCTGGGACCTCTTTAATGAAAAACTGTTTTTT
abundance: .; j_gene: TRBJ2-7; len: 14; v_gene: TRBV4-1; d_gene: .; CDR3aa: CASSLVTGYYEQYF; CDR3nt: TGCGCCAGCAGCCTAGTAACAGGATACTACGAGCAGTACTTC
abundance: many; j_gene: TRBJ2-7; len: 14; v_gene: TRBV5-8; d_gene: TRBD1; CDR3aa: CASSLGDRIPKQYF; CDR3nt: TGTGCCAGCAGCTTGGGGGACAGGATTCCAAAGCAGTACTTC
abundance: many; j_gene: TRBJ2-5; len: 14; v_gene: TRBV11-3; d_gene: .; CDR3aa: CASSLDPKQETQYF; CDR3nt: TGTGCCAGCAGCTTAGATCCCAAGCAAGAGACCCAGTACTTC
abundance: many; j_gene: TRBJ2-5; len: 13; v_gene: TRBV6-1; d_gene: TRBD2; CDR3aa: CASSWTSQETQYF; CDR3nt: TGTGCCAGCTCTTGGACTAGCCAAGAGACCCAGTACTTC
abundance: .; j_gene: TRBJ2-3; len: 16; v_gene: TRBV7-9; d_gene: TRBD2; CDR3aa: CASSSRLAGGEDTQYF; CDR3nt: TGTGCCAGCAGCTCCCGACTAGCGGGAGGTGAAGATACGCAGTATTTT
abundance: .; j_gene: TRBJ2-7; len: 12; v_gene: TRBV6-1; d_gene: .; CDR3aa: CASSPKNYEQYF; CDR3nt: TGTGCCAGCAGTCCGAAGAACTACGAGCAGTACTTC
abundance: many; j_gene: TRBJ2-7; len: 13; v_gene: TRBV27; d_gene: TRBD1; CDR3aa: CASGTGVSYEQYF; CDR3nt: TGTGCCAGCGGTACAGGGGTCTCCTACGAGCAGTACTTC
abundance: many; j_gene: TRBJ2-7; len: 17; v_gene: TRBV20-1; d_gene: TRBD1; CDR3aa: CSARGISSGTGVREQYF; CDR3nt: TGCAGTGCTAGAGGAATTTCTTCCGGGACAGGGGTGCGCGAGCAGTACTTC
abundance: .; j_gene: TRBJ1-2; len: 15; v_gene: TRBV4-1; d_gene: TRBD1; CDR3aa: CASSQDSGTVYGYTF; CDR3nt: TGCGCCAGCAGCCAAGATTCCGGGACAGTCTATGGCTACACCTTC
abundance: many; j_gene: TRBJ2-2; len: 15; v_gene: TRBV2; d_gene: .; CDR3aa: CASSIGAANTGELFF; CDR3nt: TGTGCCAGCAGTATTGGGGCAGCGAACACCGGGGAGCTGTTTTTT
abundance: few; j_gene: TRBJ2-1; len: 13; v_gene: TRBV4-1; d_gene: .; CDR3aa: CASSQVGGNEQFF; CDR3nt: TGCGCCAGCAGCCAAGTCGGCGGCAATGAGCAGTTCTTC
abundance: few; j_gene: TRBJ1-1; len: 13; v_gene: TRBV7-9; d_gene: .; CDR3aa: CASSFGSPTEAFF; CDR3nt: TGTGCCAGCAGCTTTGGGTCCCCGACTGAAGCTTTCTTT
abundance: .; j_gene: TRBJ1-1; len: 12; v_gene: TRBV9; d_gene: .; CDR3aa: CASSWVEGEAFF; CDR3nt: TGTGCCAGCAGCTGGGTGGAGGGTGAAGCTTTCTTT
abundance: many; j_gene: TRBJ1-2; len: 13; v_gene: TRBV28; d_gene: .; CDR3aa: CASSLGGAAGYTF; CDR3nt: TGTGCCAGCAGTTTAGGGGGCGCGGCTGGCTACACCTTC
abundance: many; j_gene: TRBJ1-4; len: 14; v_gene: TRBV6-2/TRBV6-3; d_gene: TRBD1; CDR3aa: CASKATGGGEKLFF; CDR3nt: TGTGCCAGCAAAGCAACAGGGGGCGGTGAAAAACTGTTTTTT
abundance: many; j_gene: TRBJ2-1; len: 17; v_gene: TRBV5-1; d_gene: TRBD2; CDR3aa: CASSLEPTSGSPLEQFF; CDR3nt: TGCGCCAGCAGCTTGGAACCGACTAGCGGGAGTCCGCTTGAGCAGTTCTTC
abundance: many; j_gene: TRBJ1-1; len: 14; v_gene: TRBV29-1; d_gene: .; CDR3aa: CSAGGLPMNTEAFF; CDR3nt: TGCAGCGCTGGGGGTCTACCCATGAACACTGAAGCTTTCTTT
abundance: many; j_gene: TRBJ1-5; len: 12; v_gene: TRBV28; d_gene: .; CDR3aa: CATGTLDQPQHF; CDR3nt: TGTGCCACTGGTACACTTGATCAGCCCCAGCATTTT
abundance: many; j_gene: TRBJ1-1; len: 13; v_gene: TRBV6-1; d_gene: .; CDR3aa: CASSRGGNTEAFF; CDR3nt: TGTGCCAGCAGTCGGGGGGGGAACACTGAAGCTTTCTTT
abundance: .; j_gene: TRBJ2-3; len: 14; v_gene: TRBV20-1; d_gene: .; CDR3aa: CSAPISSVTDTQYF; CDR3nt: TGCAGTGCTCCTATTTCTAGCGTCACAGATACGCAGTATTTT
abundance: .; j_gene: TRBJ2-3; len: 14; v_gene: TRBV20-1; d_gene: .; CDR3aa: CSAELSGSTDTQYF; CDR3nt: TGCAGTGCGGAACTCAGCGGGAGCACAGATACGCAGTATTTT
abundance: medium-sized; j_gene: TRBJ2-7; len: 15; v_gene: TRBV11-2; d_gene: .; CDR3aa: CASSLNSEIFYEQYF; CDR3nt: TGTGCCAGCAGCTTAAACAGCGAAATATTCTACGAGCAGTACTTC
abundance: few; j_gene: TRBJ1-1; len: 14; v_gene: TRBV7-9; d_gene: .; CDR3aa: CASSRDRRNTEAFF; CDR3nt: TGTGCCAGCAGCCGCGACAGGCGGAACACTGAAGCTTTCTTT
abundance: .; j_gene: TRBJ2-3; len: 13; v_gene: TRBV5-5; d_gene: .; CDR3aa: CASSWQLADTQYF; CDR3nt: TGTGCCAGCAGCTGGCAGTTGGCAGATACGCAGTATTTT
abundance: .; j_gene: TRBJ2-4; len: 14; v_gene: TRBV5-1; d_gene: .; CDR3aa: CASSLDSRGNIQYF; CDR3nt: TGCGCCAGCAGCTTGGATAGCAGGGGAAACATTCAGTACTTC
abundance: many; j_gene: TRBJ2-3; len: 15; v_gene: TRBV7-2; d_gene: .; CDR3aa: CASSLAGYYLDTQYF; CDR3nt: TGTGCCAGCAGCTTAGCGGGCTATTATTTAGATACGCAGTATTTT
abundance: many; j_gene: TRBJ2-5; len: 15; v_gene: TRBV28; d_gene: .; CDR3aa: CASLEMGTYQETQYF; CDR3nt: TGTGCCAGCCTAGAGATGGGAACGTACCAAGAGACCCAGTACTTC
abundance: .; j_gene: TRBJ1-2; len: 15; v_gene: TRBV7-9; d_gene: .; CDR3aa: CASSSAPVPYYGYTF; CDR3nt: TGTGCCAGCAGCTCAGCCCCCGTGCCTTACTATGGCTACACCTTC
abundance: many; j_gene: TRBJ2-7; len: 14; v_gene: TRBV5-6; d_gene: TRBD1; CDR3aa: CASSLGDRSYEQYF; CDR3nt: TGTGCCAGCAGCTTGGGGGACAGATCCTACGAGCAGTACTTC
abundance: .; j_gene: TRBJ1-2; len: 15; v_gene: TRBV27; d_gene: .; CDR3aa: CASSLSRTAIYGYTF; CDR3nt: TGTGCCAGCAGTTTATCGAGGACAGCAATTTATGGCTACACCTTC
abundance: few; j_gene: TRBJ1-5; len: 15; v_gene: TRBV19; d_gene: .; CDR3aa: CASSIVKPSNQPQHF; CDR3nt: TGTGCCAGTAGTATAGTAAAGCCGTCGAATCAGCCCCAGCATTTT
abundance: .; j_gene: TRBJ2-3; len: 15; v_gene: TRBV7-6; d_gene: .; CDR3aa: CASSFRARLTDTQYF; CDR3nt: TGTGCCAGCAGCTTTCGGGCCAGACTTACAGATACGCAGTATTTT
abundance: many; j_gene: TRBJ2-1; len: 15; v_gene: TRBV27; d_gene: .; CDR3aa: CASNPGTSAGNEQFF; CDR3nt: TGTGCCAGCAATCCCGGGACATCCGCGGGGAATGAGCAGTTCTTC
abundance: many; j_gene: TRBJ2-1; len: 14; v_gene: TRBV5-5; d_gene: .; CDR3aa: CASSRDTGFNEQFF; CDR3nt: TGTGCCAGCAGCCGGGACACCGGTTTCAATGAGCAGTTCTTC
abundance: .; j_gene: TRBJ2-1; len: 16; v_gene: TRBV28; d_gene: TRBD2; CDR3aa: CASSPRGRGGAYEQFF; CDR3nt: TGTGCCAGCAGCCCTCGGGGGCGCGGGGGGGCGTATGAGCAGTTCTTC
abundance: .; j_gene: TRBJ2-7; len: 15; v_gene: TRBV18; d_gene: TRBD2; CDR3aa: CASSPRGTLSYEQYF; CDR3nt: TGTGCCAGCTCACCGCGGGGGACGCTTTCCTACGAGCAGTACTTC
abundance: many; j_gene: TRBJ1-1; len: 11; v_gene: TRBV12-3/TRBV12-4; d_gene: .; CDR3aa: CASRLEAIAFF; CDR3nt: TGTGCCAGCAGATTGGAGGCGATAGCTTTCTTT
abundance: few; j_gene: TRBJ2-5; len: 13; v_gene: TRBV20-1; d_gene: .; CDR3aa: CSARRTPGETQYF; CDR3nt: TGCAGTGCTAGAAGGACTCCGGGAGAGACCCAGTACTTC
abundance: .; j_gene: TRBJ2-7; len: 13; v_gene: TRBV7-9; d_gene: .; CDR3aa: CASSGGTSYEQYF; CDR3nt: TGTGCCAGCAGCGGGGGGACCTCCTACGAGCAGTACTTC
abundance: .; j_gene: TRBJ1-2; len: 13; v_gene: TRBV10-1; d_gene: .; CDR3aa: CASSDGGGRGYIF; CDR3nt: TGCGCCAGCAGTGACGGGGGTGGTAGAGGCTACATCTTC
abundance: .; j_gene: TRBJ2-5; len: 16; v_gene: TRBV6-5; d_gene: TRBD2; CDR3aa: CASSYSAGEHQETQYF; CDR3nt: TGTGCCAGCAGTTATAGTGCGGGAGAACACCAAGAGACCCAGTACTTC
abundance: many; j_gene: TRBJ1-5; len: 12; v_gene: TRBV7-8; d_gene: .; CDR3aa: CASSPRYQPQHF; CDR3nt: TGTGCCAGCAGCCCTAGATATCAGCCCCAGCATTTT
abundance: .; j_gene: TRBJ2-3; len: 14; v_gene: TRBV7-2; d_gene: TRBD2; CDR3aa: CASSLSGGQDTQYF; CDR3nt: TGTGCCAGCAGCCTCAGCGGGGGGCAAGATACGCAGTATTTT